The 26 T cell receptor beta chains below were found in one sample sequenced in a study of CD8 T cells in ankylosing spondylitis. TCRdb reprocessed the 5' RACE reads via MiXCR and lists one record per CDR3 protein. The table has 230,000 or so distinct CDR3 sequences, 18% seen once; the top ten hold around 33%. The material sequenced was blood, either unsorted or a sorted T cell fraction (not recorded which). The receptors here all came from a male donor with ankylosing spondylitis or in good health (not recorded which).

This clonotype showed up many times. This chain joins TRBV12-3 or TRBV12-4 and TRBJ2-7, with unresolved D. Trimming took off 1 base at V and 9 bases at J, with 7 bases between the two ends. CDR3 length equals 11 residues. In DNA, the CDR3 is TGTGCCAGCAGTTTAGGCGCCGCGCAGTACTTC. Translating gives CASSLGAAQYF.

This clonotype was detected ten times or more. This rearrangement joins TRBV20-1 to TRBJ2-3, with unresolved D. This CDR3 is built from 12 residues. The germline CDR1 and CDR2 sequences are DFQATT and SNEGSKA (reference sequence). The ends were cut back, 4 bases at V and 6 bases at J, with 11 bases in the middle. In DNA, the CDR3 is TGCAGTGCTACTGGGCTAGTTGATACGCAGTATTTT. Translating it yields CSATGLVDTQYF.

This sequence joins TRBV4-1 and TRBJ1-1, with D tentatively TRBD1 (5 bases). The CDR3 runs 16 residues. Germline V gene lookup returns CDR1 MGHRA and CDR2 YSYEKL. V shed 3 bases and J shed 0 bases, with 14 bases lying between them. The CDR3 loop is CASSQGGSGMNTEAFF. The DNA of the CDR3 is TGCGCCAGCAGCCAGGGGGGGTCGGGGATGAACACTGAAGCTTTCTTT.

This clonotype appeared many times. The J gene is TRBJ2-3, the V gene TRBV11-2; D might be TRBD1 (6 bases). The CDR3 is made up of 16 amino acids. CDR1 is SGHAT and CDR2 is FQNNGV in the germline V gene. V was pared by 1 base and J by 0 bases, with 11 bases between. CDR3 in DNA: TGTGCCAGCAGCTTAGGGACAGTAACTAGCACAGATACGCAGTATTTT. The encoded protein is CASSLGTVTSTDTQYF.

This clonotype was detected only a few times. The gene calls are TRBV5-1 and TRBJ2-1; no reliable D call. The CDR3 length is 18 residues. Germline CDR1 and CDR2: SGHRS and YFSETQ. Trimming stripped 0 bases from V and 7 bases from J, with 23 bases between. The CDR3 DNA follows: TGCGCCAGCAGCTTGGGCCTAGTCCGAGGAGTAATGCGGAATGAGCAGTTCTTC. Residues: CASSLGLVRGVMRNEQFF.

The chain joins TRBV12-3 or TRBV12-4 to TRBJ2-1, with unresolved D. The CDR3 is 15 amino acids. V was pared by 6 bases and J by 1 base, with 13 bases between. The CDR3 region is CASSPGLESYNEQFF. DNA for the CDR3: TGTGCCAGCAGCCCTGGGCTAGAATCCTACAATGAGCAGTTCTTC.

This clonotype was counted between two and nine times. The V call is TRBV28, the J call TRBJ1-5; the D gene is possibly TRBD1 (6 bases). Trimming removed 6 bases at V and 2 bases at J, with 14 bases between. CDR3 length: 15 residues. The germline CDR1 and CDR2 sequences are MDHEN and SYDVKM. As DNA, the CDR3 is TGTGCCAGCAGCCCTACGGCAGGGGGCAATCAGCCCCAGCATTTT. Amino acids: CASSPTAGGNQPQHF.

The chain combines TRBV5-5 with TRBJ1-6; D is unclear. Germline V gene sequence: CDR1 SGHKS, CDR2 YYEKEE (reference sequence). Trimming took off 4 bases at V and 7 bases at J, with 18 bases between the two ends. This CDR3 has 16 residues. The CDR3 coding sequence is TGTGCCAGCAGCCCACCGGACCAGACGGGCAATTCACCCCTCCACTTT. As protein: CASSPPDQTGNSPLHF.

The chain links TRBV29-1 to TRBJ2-7; 7 bases map to TRBD1. CDR3 length: 14 amino acids. Unmatched junction bases numbered 7, after V lost 0 bases and J lost 5 bases. CDR1 is SQVTM, CDR2 ANQGSEA, per germline. This CDR3 is CSVEDLGGADEQYF. CDR3 coding DNA: TGCAGCGTTGAAGATCTAGGGGGCGCGGACGAGCAGTACTTC.

The CDR3 protein is CASSQDGDGGNQPQHF. CDR3 nucleotides: TGCGCCAGCAGCCAAGATGGGGACGGTGGCAATCAGCCCCAGCATTTT. The chain employs TRBV4-1 and TRBJ1-5; D is perhaps TRBD1 (5 bases). The V end lost 0 bases, the J end lost 2 bases, and 11 bases lay between the germline ends. Germline CDR1 reads MGHRA; CDR2 reads YSYEKL. The CDR3 runs to 16 residues.

This clonotype was observed many times. J is TRBJ2-4 and V is TRBV4-3, with unresolved D. Trimming removed 1 base at V and 9 bases at J, with 28 bases between. The CDR3 sequence is 19 residues long. The germline gives CDR1 LGHNA, CDR2 YSLEER. The CDR3 protein is CASSQVTHSLTRTRTIQYF. CDR3 bases: TGCGCCAGCAGCCAAGTCACCCATTCCCTTACACGCACAAGGACCATTCAGTACTTC.

This clonotype was seen many times. The chain recombines TRBV4-1 with TRBJ1-5; tentative D call: TRBD1 (6 bases). CDR3 length: 15 amino acids. With 6 bases removed from V and 4 bases from J, the gap between germline ends came to 16 bases. Germline CDR1 MGHRA, CDR2 YSYEKL. CDR3 DNA: TGCGCCAGCAGACTAACAGGGAGCACTAATCAGCCCCAGCATTTT. This encodes CASRLTGSTNQPQHF.

The chain carries TRBV7-9 and TRBJ2-4; no clear D gene. The CDR3 has 16 residues. V gave up 6 bases and J gave up 0 bases, with 15 bases separating them. CDR1 SEHNR and CDR2 FQNEAQ come from the germline V gene (reference sequence). Here the CDR3 DNA reads TGTGCCAGCAGTCCACGCCACGCCATAGCCAAAAACATTCAGTACTTC. This translates into CASSPRHAIAKNIQYF.

The chain recombines TRBV5-1 with TRBJ2-3; the D gene is possibly TRBD2 (6 bases). From germline, CDR1 is SGHRS and CDR2 YFSETQ. This CDR3 contains 14 residues. V lost 6 bases, J lost 0 bases, and 11 bases lay in between. DNA for the CDR3: TGCGCCAGCACCCTCCGGGGGAGCACAGATACGCAGTATTTT. It yields the protein CASTLRGSTDTQYF.

The chain recombines TRBV4-3 with TRBJ2-3, with 10 nucleotides matching TRBD1. The CDR3 has 18 amino acids. V shed 0 bases and J 4 bases; nucleotides not matched to a gene: 10. Germline-derived CDR1 and CDR2 are LGHNA and YSLEER. The CDR3 DNA reads TGCGCCAGCAGCCAAGAAGGGGCCGGGACAGGGGCCGCAGATACGCAGTATTTT. This encodes CASSQEGAGTGAADTQYF.

This clonotype was seen more than once but under ten times. The gene calls are TRBV7-2 and TRBJ2-1, with 16 positions matching TRBD2. V shed 5 bases, J shed 9 bases, and the junction held 7 bases outside the gene matches. The germline V gene has CDR1 SGHTA and CDR2 FQGNSA. CDR3 length: 16 residues. CDR3 nucleotide sequence: TGTGCCAGCAGCGCCTCGGGACTAGCGGGAGGGGCTGAGCAGTTCTTC. Protein product: CASSASGLAGGAEQFF.

The J gene is TRBJ1-1, the V gene TRBV3-1; D ambiguous. The CDR3 consists of 12 residues. Between the trimmed V and J ends, which lost 8 bases and 5 bases, there was a span of 12 bases. Germline V lookup: CDR1 LGHDT, CDR2 YNNKEL (reference sequence). CDR3 in amino acids: CASARSGTEAFF. The DNA for the CDR3 is TGTGCCAGCGCACGGAGCGGTACTGAAGCTTTCTTT.

This clonotype was counted at least ten times. The chain carries TRBV27 and TRBJ2-1; 7 nucleotides match TRBD2. Unmatched junction bases numbered 10, after V lost 4 bases and J lost 4 bases. The CDR3 totals 16 residues. Germline V gene lookup returns CDR1 MNHEY and CDR2 SMNVEV (reference sequence). The DNA of the CDR3 is TGTGCCAGCAGTTACGGAGGGAGCGGGGATTACAATGAGCAGTTCTTC. It specifies CASSYGGSGDYNEQFF.

This clonotype was picked up a small number of times. The chain combines TRBV9 with TRBJ2-1; 13 nucleotides match TRBD2. The CDR3 is made up of 15 amino acids. Germline-derived CDR1 and CDR2 are SGDLS and YYNGEE. V was clipped by 0 bases and J by 7 bases; unmatched bases: 1. The CDR3 reads CASSVVGLAGNEQFF. For the CDR3, the DNA is TGTGCCAGCAGCGTAGTGGGACTAGCGGGAAATGAGCAGTTCTTC.

This clonotype was seen repeatedly, ten times or more. The chain uses TRBV12-3 or TRBV12-4 and TRBJ2-7; 8 bases are shared with TRBD1. With V trimmed by 6 bases and J by 3 bases, 7 bases remained unmatched. The CDR3 has 14 amino acids. The CDR3 loop is CASSSGTGFYEQYF. CDR3 DNA: TGTGCCAGCAGCTCCGGGACAGGATTCTACGAGCAGTACTTC.

V usage is TRBV27 and J usage is TRBJ2-1, with D hard to call. V gave up 3 bases and J gave up 2 bases, with 8 bases separating them. The CDR3 is 14 amino acids. CDR1 and CDR2 from the germline V gene are MNHEY and SMNVEV (reference sequence). DNA for the CDR3: TGTGCCAGCAGTTTCCAGGTTACCTACAATGAGCAGTTCTTC. Protein product: CASSFQVTYNEQFF.

The sample holds many counts of this clonotype. V and J are TRBV4-1 and TRBJ2-5, with D unclear. Germline CDR1 reads MGHRA; CDR2 reads YSYEKL. With 0 bases removed from V and 0 bases from J, the gap between germline ends came to 11 bases. The CDR3 runs 16 residues. This CDR3 is CASSQEGPGHQETQYF. DNA of the CDR3: TGCGCCAGCAGCCAAGAAGGTCCCGGTCACCAAGAGACCCAGTACTTC.

The rearrangement joins TRBV27 to TRBJ1-2; no reliable D call. CDR3 length equals 17 residues. Germline lookup yields CDR1 MNHEY and CDR2 SMNVEV (reference sequence). V shed 5 bases and J shed 5 bases, with 24 bases lying between them. CDR3 in amino acids: CASSPLPSILSSYGYTF. CDR3 nucleotides: TGTGCCAGCAGTCCACTCCCATCTATCCTATCCTCATATGGCTACACCTTC.

The table lists this clonotype with many counts. The chain uses TRBV7-8 and TRBJ2-1; the D is unclear. Trimming took off 2 bases at V and 0 bases at J, with 14 bases between the two ends. Germline lookup yields CDR1 SGHVS and CDR2 FQNEAQ. The CDR3 length is 17 residues. The CDR3, as DNA: TGTGCCAGCAGCTTATTCAGCGCGGCCAGCTCCTACAATGAGCAGTTCTTC. It encodes CASSLFSAASSYNEQFF.

V and J are TRBV5-1 and TRBJ2-5, with 11 bases aligning to TRBD2. This CDR3 has 15 amino acids. Unmatched junction bases numbered 2, after V lost 2 bases and J lost 2 bases. Germline V gene lookup returns CDR1 SGHRS and CDR2 YFSETQ. The CDR3 region is CASSFGLAGQETQYF. In nucleotides, the CDR3 is TGCGCCAGCAGCTTCGGACTAGCGGGTCAAGAGACCCAGTACTTC.

This chain joins TRBV4-3 and TRBJ1-2; D remains unclear. The CDR3 consists of 16 residues. Germline V gene lookup returns CDR1 LGHNA and CDR2 YSLEER. Trimming took 0 bases from V and 2 from J, leaving 13 bases between them. This CDR3 reads CASSQDLPAPNYGYTF. In DNA, the CDR3 is TGCGCCAGCAGCCAAGATTTACCAGCACCCAACTATGGCTACACCTTC.